The 27 T cell receptor beta chains in this list originate from one sample, sequenced in a study of blood T cell repertoires in COVID-19. Some clones are missing from TCRdb's copy, which holds only in-frame ones; the method was immunoSEQ multiplex PCR. The sample carries 210,000 or so clones, 87% recorded once. Sequences were obtained from PBMCs or T cells enriched from blood (not recorded which). These receptors were taken from a man aged 25 to 40 who had recovered from COVID-19.

The chain combines TRBV19 with TRBJ2-7; 8 bases agree with TRBD1. Germline V gives CDR1 LNHDA, CDR2 SQIVND (reference sequence). With 1 base clipped from V and 3 bases from J, the junction kept 5 bases outside the gene matches. The CDR3 spans 15 residues. The CDR3 region is CASSIAAGQDYEQYF. CDR3 nucleotides: TGTGCCAGTAGTATAGCGGCGGGACAGGACTACGAGCAGTACTTC.

CDR3 sequence: CASSFLTSGRGNTGELFF. In nucleotides, the CDR3 is TGTGCCAGCAGCTTCCTGACTAGCGGGAGGGGGAACACCGGGGAGCTGTTTTTT. The genes are TRBV7-2 and TRBJ2-2; 14 bases line up with TRBD2. Germline V lookup: CDR1 SGHTA, CDR2 FQGNSA. Trimming removed 3 bases from V and 1 base from J; junction bases left unmatched: 4. The CDR3 is 18 residues long.

This chain connects TRBV12-3 or TRBV12-4 to TRBJ1-1, with D maybe TRBD1 (6 bases). The CDR3 runs to 13 residues. Deletions cut 3 bases from V and 7 bases from J, with 12 bases between. The DNA for the CDR3 is TGTGCCAGCAGTTTGTTAGGGGGAATTGAAGCTTTCTTT. This translates into CASSLLGGIEAFF.

V and J are TRBV27 and TRBJ2-3; TRBD1 matches 7 bases. Per germline, CDR1 MNHEY and CDR2 SMNVEV (reference sequence). The CDR3 loop spans 14 amino acids. V shed 3 bases and J 1 base; nucleotides not matched to a gene: 1. The CDR3 region has the DNA TGTGCCAGCAGTTTTGGACAGGGCACAGATACGCAGTATTTT. It is translated as CASSFGQGTDTQYF.

The chain joins TRBV19 to TRBJ1-5; 9 bases match TRBD1. The CDR3 has 12 residues. J gave up 7 bases and V 6 bases, and 1 base lay outside the gene matches. Germline-derived CDR1 and CDR2 are LNHDA and SQIVND (reference sequence). CDR3 sequence: CASRGQGQPQHF. CDR3 sequence (DNA): TGTGCCAGTAGGGGACAGGGCCAGCCCCAGCATTTT.

V gene TRBV3-1 (or the pseudogene TRBV3-2) combines with J gene TRBJ1-3, with 10 positions matching TRBD1. This CDR3 has 15 residues. CDR1 and CDR2 (germline): LGHDT, YNNKEL (reference sequence). V was clipped by 5 bases and J by 5 bases; unmatched bases: 6. The CDR3 bases are TGTGCCAGCAGCTACCGGGACAGGGGCAGAAACACCATATATTTT. Amino acid sequence: CASSYRDRGRNTIYF.

V gene TRBV5-1 combines with J gene TRBJ1-2, with a weak D call TRBD1 (6 bases). V lost 3 bases and J lost 4, with 10 bases in between. The CDR3 spans 13 residues. From germline, CDR1 is SGHRS and CDR2 YFSETQ. The CDR3 loop is CASSSAGVYGYTF. The CDR3 DNA reads as TGCGCCAGCAGCTCCGCAGGGGTCTATGGCTACACCTTC.

The chain recombines TRBV7-3 with TRBJ1-1; TRBD1 matches 7 bases. J was trimmed by 11 bases and V by 4 bases; bases with no gene match: 7. The germline V gene encodes CDR1 SGHTA and CDR2 FQGTGA. CDR3 length equals 12 residues. CDR3 nucleotide sequence: TGTGCCAGCAGCTCAGGGGGAAGTGGGGCTTTCTTT. Amino acids: CASSSGGSGAFF.

CDR3 sequence: CASPLEDTDEKLFF. The CDR3 region has the DNA TGTGCCAGCCCCCTCGAGGACACCGATGAAAAACTGTTTTTT. The genes are TRBV5-8 and TRBJ1-4, with D possibly matching TRBD1 (5 bases). The CDR3 covers 14 residues. Trimming removed 7 bases at V and 6 bases at J, with 16 bases between. The germline V gene encodes CDR1 SGHTS and CDR2 YDEGEE.

This chain joins TRBV13 and TRBJ1-3, with no clear D. The CDR3 sequence is 15 residues long. Trimming stripped 6 bases from V and 2 bases from J, with 14 bases between. Germline-derived CDR1 and CDR2 are PRHDT and FYEKMQ (reference sequence). The CDR3 sequence is CASRPLGGTGNTIYF. CDR3 nucleotide sequence: TGTGCCAGCAGACCGTTGGGAGGGACTGGAAACACCATATATTTT.

The chain is built from TRBV3-1 (or the pseudogene TRBV3-2) and TRBJ2-6; perhaps TRBD1 as D (5 bases). Trimming stripped 1 base from V and 0 bases from J, with 13 bases between. The V gene's germline CDR1 is LGHDT and CDR2 YNNKEL (reference sequence). This CDR3 is 18 amino acids long. The CDR3 DNA sequence: TGTGCCAGCAGCCAAGTTGGATCAGGGTTCTCTGGGGCCAACGTCCTGACTTTC. Its protein product is CASSQVGSGFSGANVLTF.

This chain connects TRBV7-9 to TRBJ1-2; 7 nucleotides agree with TRBD1. Germline loops: CDR1 SEHNR, CDR2 FQNEAQ (reference sequence). V was pared by 4 bases and J by 4 bases, with 9 bases of the junction left unmatched. The CDR3 is 15 residues long. CDR3: CASSSGRQGFYGYTF. In nucleotides, the CDR3 is TGTGCCAGCAGCTCCGGAAGACAGGGATTCTATGGCTACACCTTC. The full variable domain, its missing parts supplied by reference TRBV7-9 and TRBJ1-2, is DTGVSQNPRHKITKRGQNVTFRCDPISEHNRLYWYRQTLGQGPEFLTYFQNEAQLEKSRLLSDRFSAERPKGSFSTLEIQRTEQGDSAMYLCASSSGRQGFYGYTFGSGTRLTVV.

This chain connects TRBV19 to TRBJ2-7, with TRBD1 as a possible D gene (5 bases). Trimming shortened V by 2 bases and J by 0 bases, and 11 bases separated the two germline ends. The CDR3 extends over 15 amino acids. Germline V CDR1 and CDR2: LNHDA, SQIVND (reference sequence). The CDR3 DNA sequence: TGTGCCAGTAGTATAAGGGGCGCGGACTCCTACGAGCAGTACTTC. It is translated as CASSIRGADSYEQYF.

This chain uses TRBV19 with TRBJ1-2; D is undetermined. With 5 bases removed from V and 0 bases from J, the gap between germline ends came to 13 bases. CDR1 and CDR2 from the germline V gene are LNHDA and SQIVND (reference sequence). The CDR3 has 15 residues. The DNA for the CDR3 is TGTGCCAGTAGTCCCCGGGAGGAAGCTAACTATGGCTACACCTTC. Protein sequence: CASSPREEANYGYTF. The full variable domain, rest sourced from reference TRBV19 and TRBJ1-2, is DGGITQSPKYLFRKEGQNVTLSCEQNLNHDAMYWYRQDPGQGLRLIYYSQIVNDFQKGDIAEGYSVSREKKESFPLTVTSAQKNPTAFYLCASSPREEANYGYTFGSGTRLTVV.

The chain joins TRBV4-1 to TRBJ2-1; D may be TRBD1 (5 bases). V shed 2 bases and J shed 2 bases, with 16 bases lying between them. Germline V CDR1 and CDR2: MGHRA, YSYEKL. This CDR3 contains 17 residues. CDR3 nucleotide sequence: TGCGCCAGCAGCCAACTCCCGACAGTTGGGCCCTACAATGAGCAGTTCTTC. It encodes CASSQLPTVGPYNEQFF.

The chain carries TRBV3-1 (or the pseudogene TRBV3-2) and TRBJ1-2; D gene ambiguous. The germline gives CDR1 LGHDT, CDR2 YNNKEL (reference sequence). V was pared by 1 base and J by 12 bases, with 9 bases between. This CDR3 comprises 11 residues. The CDR3 nucleotides are TGTGCCAGCAGCCAAGGTAAACGGGACACCTTC. Translated: CASSQGKRDTF.

The chain combines TRBV27 with TRBJ1-6, with D hard to call. CDR1 is MNHEY and CDR2 is SMNVEV in the germline V gene (reference sequence). The CDR3 consists of 18 residues. V dropped 2 bases and J dropped 9 bases, with 23 bases sitting between them. The CDR3 DNA reads TGTGCCAGCAGTTTAAGTCTTGGAATTTGGGCCGGTGGTTCACCCCTCCACTTT. Its translation is CASSLSLGIWAGGSPLHF.

The chain joins TRBV19 to TRBJ2-5, with TRBD2 matching 8 bases. Germline V gene sequence: CDR1 LNHDA, CDR2 SQIVND (reference sequence). V lost 7 bases to trimming and J lost 0 bases; unmatched junction nucleotides: 10. The CDR3 totals 16 residues. The CDR3 coding sequence is TGTGCCAGTACTCCATCGGGAGGGGGGTACCAAGAGACCCAGTACTTC. Its protein is CASTPSGGGYQETQYF.

This clone was observed a few times. The chain couples TRBV4-3 to TRBJ1-1; 8 bases fit TRBD1. Germline lookup yields CDR1 LGHNA and CDR2 YSLEER. J was trimmed by 5 bases and V by 0 bases; bases with no gene match: 8. The length of the CDR3 is 16 residues. CDR3 residues: CASSQDRIGTGTEAFF. The CDR3 DNA reads as TGCGCCAGCAGCCAAGATCGAATAGGGACAGGTACTGAAGCTTTCTTT.

This sequence joins TRBV5-1 and TRBJ2-1, with TRBD2 as a possible D gene (6 bases). Germline lookup yields CDR1 SGHRS and CDR2 YFSETQ. This CDR3 contains 11 residues. The V and J ends lost 5 bases and 10 bases respectively, with 10 bases between them. CDR3 bases: TGCGCCAGCAGATATGGGGGGGAGCAGTTCTTC. Its protein is CASRYGGEQFF.

The chain links TRBV4-1 to TRBJ2-7, with D perhaps matching TRBD2 (6 bases). V lost 3 bases and J 0 bases, leaving 15 bases between the germline ends. Germline lookup yields CDR1 MGHRA and CDR2 YSYEKL. The CDR3 covers 16 residues. The CDR3 nucleotides read TGCGCCAGCAGCCAGGGGGGACCCTCAAGCTCCTACGAGCAGTACTTC. This sequence encodes CASSQGGPSSSYEQYF.

Here the CDR3 reads CASIRNTGGNQPQHF. In DNA, the CDR3 is TGTGCCAGCATAAGGAACACAGGGGGTAATCAGCCCCAGCATTTT. The rearrangement joins TRBV2 to TRBJ1-5; 8 positions agree with TRBD1. V lost 7 bases and J lost 4; bases outside the gene matches: 9. Germline CDR1 is SNHLY and CDR2 is FYNNEI. The CDR3 is made up of 15 amino acids.

The genes are TRBV29-1 and TRBJ2-1; 8 nucleotides agree with TRBD1. The length of the CDR3 is 14 residues. Unmatched junction bases numbered 11, after V lost 6 bases and J lost 7 bases. The germline gives CDR1 SQVTM, CDR2 ANQGSEA. This chain's CDR3 is CSVDRGPGGNEQFF. The CDR3 DNA sequence: TGCAGCGTAGACAGGGGACCCGGTGGGAATGAGCAGTTCTTC.

The chain joins TRBV11-2 to TRBJ1-2, with TRBD1 matching over 7 bases. Germline V lookup: CDR1 SGHAT, CDR2 FQNNGV. The CDR3 consists of 13 residues. Trimming removed 5 bases from V and 5 bases from J; junction bases left unmatched: 5. As DNA, the CDR3 is TGTGCCAGCAGCACGGGACAGCTTTATGGCTACACCTTC. Translation: CASSTGQLYGYTF.

The V gene is TRBV9, the J gene TRBJ2-1; the D gene is possibly TRBD2 (5 bases). Germline V lookup: CDR1 SGDLS, CDR2 YYNGEE. Deletions cut 1 base from V and 2 bases from J, with 16 bases between. This CDR3 is built from 17 residues. This CDR3 is CASSVTARAGPYNEQFF. Written as DNA, the CDR3 is TGTGCCAGCAGCGTAACTGCTCGGGCGGGTCCCTACAATGAGCAGTTCTTC. Based on the CDR3 plus reference TRBV9 and TRBJ2-1, the full variable domain is DSGVTQTPKHLITATGQRVTLRCSPRSGDLSVYWYQQSLDQGLQFLIQYYNGEERAKGNILERFSAQQFPDLHSELNLSSLELGDSALYFCASSVTARAGPYNEQFFGPGTRLTVL.

The chain carries TRBV4-3 and TRBJ2-2; 11 bases agree with TRBD2. The CDR3 has 15 residues. After removal of 1 base from V and 7 bases from J, the junction contained 2 bases not matched to a gene. CDR1 LGHNA and CDR2 YSLEER come from the germline V gene. Here the CDR3 DNA reads TGCGCCAGCAGCCAAGCTAGCGGGGGGAGCGGGGAGCTGTTTTTT. It is translated as CASSQASGGSGELFF.

V and J are TRBV6-2 or TRBV6-3 and TRBJ1-5; no reliable D call. With 1 base removed from V and 2 bases from J, the gap between germline ends came to 12 bases. CDR1 and CDR2 (germline): MNHEY, SVGEGT. CDR3 size: 16 residues. Written as DNA, the CDR3 is TGTGCCAGCAGTTACTTCAGGTCAGGCGGCAATCAGCCCCAGCATTTT. It codes for CASSYFRSGGNQPQHF.